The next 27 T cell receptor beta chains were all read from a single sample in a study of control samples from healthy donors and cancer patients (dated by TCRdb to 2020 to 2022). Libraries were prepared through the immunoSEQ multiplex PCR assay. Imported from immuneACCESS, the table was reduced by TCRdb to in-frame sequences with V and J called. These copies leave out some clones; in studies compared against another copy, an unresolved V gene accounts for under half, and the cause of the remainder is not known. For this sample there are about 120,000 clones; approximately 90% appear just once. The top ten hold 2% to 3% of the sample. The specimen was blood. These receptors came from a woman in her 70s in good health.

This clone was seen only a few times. CDR3 region: CASSLGLHRSSYEQYF. In DNA form, the CDR3 reads TGCGCCAGCAGCTTGGGGCTACACAGATCCTCCTACGAGCAGTACTTC. The chain links TRBV5-1 to TRBJ2-7; D remains ambiguous. V lost 0 bases to trimming and J lost 0 bases, with 13 bases between them. The CDR3 sequence is 16 residues long. Germline V gene sequence: CDR1 SGHRS, CDR2 YFSETQ.

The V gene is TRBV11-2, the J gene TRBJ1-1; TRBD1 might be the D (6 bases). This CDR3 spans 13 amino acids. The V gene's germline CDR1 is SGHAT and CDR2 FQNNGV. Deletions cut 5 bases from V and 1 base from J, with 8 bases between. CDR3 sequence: CASSIQGNTEAFF. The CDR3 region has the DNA TGTGCCAGCAGCATACAGGGGAACACTGAAGCTTTCTTT. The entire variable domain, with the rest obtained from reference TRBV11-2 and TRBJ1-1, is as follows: EAGVAQSPRYKIIEKRQSVAFWCNPISGHATLYWYQQILGQGPKLLIQFQNNGVVDDSQLPKDRFSAERLKGVDSTLKIQPAKLEDSAVYLCASSIQGNTEAFFGQGTRLTVV.

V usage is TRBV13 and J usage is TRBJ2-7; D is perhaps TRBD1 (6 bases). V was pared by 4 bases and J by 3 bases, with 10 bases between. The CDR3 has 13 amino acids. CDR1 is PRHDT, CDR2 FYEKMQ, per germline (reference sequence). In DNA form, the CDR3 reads TGTGCCAGCAGCTATTCACAGGGCTACGAGCAGTACTTC. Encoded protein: CASSYSQGYEQYF.

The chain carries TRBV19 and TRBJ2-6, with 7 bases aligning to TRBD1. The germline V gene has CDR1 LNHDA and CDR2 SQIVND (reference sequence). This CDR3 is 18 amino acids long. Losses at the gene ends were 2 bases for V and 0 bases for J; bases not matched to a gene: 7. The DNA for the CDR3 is TGTGCCAGTAGTATAAGACAGGGTATCGACTCTGGGGCCAACGTCCTGACTTTC. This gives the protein CASSIRQGIDSGANVLTF.

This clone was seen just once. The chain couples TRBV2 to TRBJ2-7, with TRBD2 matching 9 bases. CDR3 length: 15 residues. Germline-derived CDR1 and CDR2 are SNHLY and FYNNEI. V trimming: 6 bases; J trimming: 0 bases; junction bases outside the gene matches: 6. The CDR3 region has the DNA TGTGCCAGCAGCCAAGCGGGGGGACTCTCCTACGAGCAGTACTTC. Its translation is CASSQAGGLSYEQYF.

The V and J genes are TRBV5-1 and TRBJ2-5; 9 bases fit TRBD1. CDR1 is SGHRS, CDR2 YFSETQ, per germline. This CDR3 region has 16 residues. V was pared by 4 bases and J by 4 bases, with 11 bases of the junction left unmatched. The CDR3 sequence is CASSQQQGATRETQYF. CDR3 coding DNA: TGCGCCAGCAGCCAGCAACAGGGGGCAACGAGAGAGACCCAGTACTTC.

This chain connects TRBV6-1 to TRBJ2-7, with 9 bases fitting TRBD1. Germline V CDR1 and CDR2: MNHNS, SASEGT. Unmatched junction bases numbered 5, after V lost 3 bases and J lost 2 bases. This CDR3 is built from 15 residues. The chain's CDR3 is CASSDRGQGTYEQYF. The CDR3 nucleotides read TGTGCCAGCAGTGATAGGGGACAGGGAACCTACGAGCAGTACTTC.

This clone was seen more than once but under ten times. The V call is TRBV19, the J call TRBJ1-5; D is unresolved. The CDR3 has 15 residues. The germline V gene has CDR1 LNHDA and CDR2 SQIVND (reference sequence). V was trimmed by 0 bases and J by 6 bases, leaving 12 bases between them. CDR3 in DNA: TGTGCCAGTAGTATAGATCGCGAGGGTGTTCAGCCCCAGCATTTT. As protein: CASSIDREGVQPQHF.

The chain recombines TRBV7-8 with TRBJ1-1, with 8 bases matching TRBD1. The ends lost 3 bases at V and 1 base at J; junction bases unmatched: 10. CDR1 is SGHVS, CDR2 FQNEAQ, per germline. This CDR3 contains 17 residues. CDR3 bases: TGTGCCAGCAGCTTCGGTCTAAGACAGGGGTCGAACACTGAAGCTTTCTTT. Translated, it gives CASSFGLRQGSNTEAFF.

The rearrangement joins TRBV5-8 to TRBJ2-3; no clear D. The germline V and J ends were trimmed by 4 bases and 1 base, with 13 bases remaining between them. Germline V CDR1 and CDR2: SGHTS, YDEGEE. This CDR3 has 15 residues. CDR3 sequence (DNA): TGTGCCAGCAGCGGCCAGCGAGGCGGCACAGATACGCAGTATTTT. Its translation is CASSGQRGGTDTQYF.

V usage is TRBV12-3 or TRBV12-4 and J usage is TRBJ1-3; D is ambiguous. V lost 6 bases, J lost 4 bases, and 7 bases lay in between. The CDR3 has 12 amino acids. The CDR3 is CASSPMGNTIYF. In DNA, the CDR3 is TGTGCCAGCAGCCCTATGGGAAACACCATATATTTT.

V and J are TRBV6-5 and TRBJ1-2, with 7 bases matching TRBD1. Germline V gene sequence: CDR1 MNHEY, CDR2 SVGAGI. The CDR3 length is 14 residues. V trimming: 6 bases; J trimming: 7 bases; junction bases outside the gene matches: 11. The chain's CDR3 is CASRATGVGLGYTF. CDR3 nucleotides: TGTGCCAGCAGGGCAACAGGGGTAGGACTTGGCTACACCTTC.

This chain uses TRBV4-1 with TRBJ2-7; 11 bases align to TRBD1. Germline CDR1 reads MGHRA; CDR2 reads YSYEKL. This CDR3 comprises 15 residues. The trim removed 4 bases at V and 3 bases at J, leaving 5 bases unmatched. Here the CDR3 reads CASSPGQGAVYEQYF. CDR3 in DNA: TGCGCCAGCAGCCCCGGACAGGGGGCGGTCTACGAGCAGTACTTC.

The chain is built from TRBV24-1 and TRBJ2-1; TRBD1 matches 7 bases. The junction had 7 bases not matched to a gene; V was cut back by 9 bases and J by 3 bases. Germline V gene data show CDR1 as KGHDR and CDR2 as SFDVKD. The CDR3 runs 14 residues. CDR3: CATRPGTDYNEQFF. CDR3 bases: TGTGCCACCCGCCCAGGGACAGACTACAATGAGCAGTTCTTC.

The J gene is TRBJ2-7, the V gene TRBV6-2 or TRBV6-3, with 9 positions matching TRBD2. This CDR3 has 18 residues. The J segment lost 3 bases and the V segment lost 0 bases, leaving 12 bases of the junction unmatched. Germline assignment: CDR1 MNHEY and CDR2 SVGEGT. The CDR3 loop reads CASSYSIGQLAGFYEQYF. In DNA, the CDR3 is TGTGCCAGCAGTTACTCGATAGGTCAACTAGCGGGCTTCTACGAGCAGTACTTC.

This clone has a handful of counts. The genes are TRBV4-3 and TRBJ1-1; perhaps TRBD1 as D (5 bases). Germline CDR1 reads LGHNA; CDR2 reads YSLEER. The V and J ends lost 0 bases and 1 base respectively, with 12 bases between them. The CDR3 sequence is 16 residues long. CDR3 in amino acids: CASSQDLTETNTEAFF. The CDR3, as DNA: TGCGCCAGCAGCCAAGATCTGACAGAGACGAACACTGAAGCTTTCTTT.

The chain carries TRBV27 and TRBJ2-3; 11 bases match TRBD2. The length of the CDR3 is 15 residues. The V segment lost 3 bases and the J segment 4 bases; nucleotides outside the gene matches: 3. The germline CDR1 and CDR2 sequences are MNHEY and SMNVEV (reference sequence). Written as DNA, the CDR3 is TGTGCCAGCAGTTTCGTAGCGGGGGGGCCAGATACGCAGTATTTT. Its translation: CASSFVAGGPDTQYF.

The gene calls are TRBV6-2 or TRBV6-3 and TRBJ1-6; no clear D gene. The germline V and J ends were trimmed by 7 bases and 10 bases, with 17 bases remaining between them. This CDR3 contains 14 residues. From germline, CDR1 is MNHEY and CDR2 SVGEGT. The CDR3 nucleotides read TGTGCCAGCACCCCCCCTGGTGGAGGGTCACCCCTCCACTTT. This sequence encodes CASTPPGGGSPLHF.

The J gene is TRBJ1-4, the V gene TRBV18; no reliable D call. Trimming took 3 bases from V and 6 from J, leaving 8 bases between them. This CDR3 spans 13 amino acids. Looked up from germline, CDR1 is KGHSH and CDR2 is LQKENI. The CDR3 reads CASSPPAYEKLFF. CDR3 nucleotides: TGTGCCAGCTCACCCCCGGCGTATGAAAAACTGTTTTTT.

In DNA form, the CDR3 reads TGTGCCAGCAGCACTGCGGACGGGAACACTGAAGCTTTCTTT. Translation gives CASSTADGNTEAFF. J is TRBJ1-1 and V is TRBV5-4; D is undetermined. Germline lookup yields CDR1 SGHNT and CDR2 YYREEE (reference sequence). The CDR3 has 14 amino acids. With 4 bases removed from V and 1 base from J, the gap between germline ends came to 11 bases. The full variable domain, rest sourced from reference TRBV5-4 and TRBJ1-1, is ETGVTQSPTHLIKTRGQQVTLRCSSQSGHNTVSWYQQALGQGPQFIFQYYREEENGRGNFPPRFSGLQFPNYSSELNVNALELDDSALYLCASSTADGNTEAFFGQGTRLTVV.

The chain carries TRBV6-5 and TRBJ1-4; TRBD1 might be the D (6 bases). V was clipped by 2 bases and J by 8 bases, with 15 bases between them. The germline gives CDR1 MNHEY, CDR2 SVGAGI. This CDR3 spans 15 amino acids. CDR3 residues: CASSYTRGRGEKLFF. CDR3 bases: TGTGCCAGCAGTTACACCCGGGGGCGAGGGGAAAAACTGTTTTTT.

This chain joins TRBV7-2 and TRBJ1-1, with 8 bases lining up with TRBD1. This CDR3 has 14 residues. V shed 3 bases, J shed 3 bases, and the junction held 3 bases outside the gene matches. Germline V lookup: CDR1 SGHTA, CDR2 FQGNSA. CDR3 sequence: CASSFQGADTEAFF. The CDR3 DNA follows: TGTGCCAGCAGCTTTCAGGGGGCCGACACTGAAGCTTTCTTT.

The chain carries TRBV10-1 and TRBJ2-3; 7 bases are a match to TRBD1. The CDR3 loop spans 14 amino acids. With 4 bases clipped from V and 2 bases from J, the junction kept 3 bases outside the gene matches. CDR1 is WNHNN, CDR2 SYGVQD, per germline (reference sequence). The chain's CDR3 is CASSGTGVTDTQYF. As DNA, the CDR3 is TGCGCCAGCAGTGGAACAGGGGTCACAGATACGCAGTATTTT.

CDR3 sequence: CASSSGQDLIGYTF. Here the CDR3 DNA reads TGTGCCAGCTCGTCGGGACAGGATCTAATTGGCTACACCTTC. The genes are TRBV18 and TRBJ1-2, with TRBD1 identical over 8 bases. Germline trimming cut 6 bases from V and 7 bases from J; bases unmatched to any gene: 10. This CDR3 region has 14 residues. Looked up from germline, CDR1 is KGHSH and CDR2 is LQKENI.

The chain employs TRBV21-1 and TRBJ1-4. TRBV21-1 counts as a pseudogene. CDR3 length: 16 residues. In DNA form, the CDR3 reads TGTGCCAGCAATCGGGCAGCCCATGCAACTAATGAAAAACTGTTTTTT. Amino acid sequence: CASNRAAHATNEKLFF.

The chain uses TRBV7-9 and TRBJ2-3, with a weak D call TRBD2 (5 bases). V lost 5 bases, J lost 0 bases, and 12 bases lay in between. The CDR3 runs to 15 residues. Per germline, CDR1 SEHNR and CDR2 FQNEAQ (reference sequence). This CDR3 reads CASSPPGVSTDTQYF. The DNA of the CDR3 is TGTGCCAGCAGCCCCCCCGGGGTTAGCACAGATACGCAGTATTTT.

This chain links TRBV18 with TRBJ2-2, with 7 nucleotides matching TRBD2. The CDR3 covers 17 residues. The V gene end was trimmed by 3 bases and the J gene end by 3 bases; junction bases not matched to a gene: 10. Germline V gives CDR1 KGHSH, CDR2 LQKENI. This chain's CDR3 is CASSPAAGRRDTGELFF. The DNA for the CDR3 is TGTGCCAGCTCACCGGCCGCCGGGAGGAGGGACACCGGGGAGCTGTTTTTT.